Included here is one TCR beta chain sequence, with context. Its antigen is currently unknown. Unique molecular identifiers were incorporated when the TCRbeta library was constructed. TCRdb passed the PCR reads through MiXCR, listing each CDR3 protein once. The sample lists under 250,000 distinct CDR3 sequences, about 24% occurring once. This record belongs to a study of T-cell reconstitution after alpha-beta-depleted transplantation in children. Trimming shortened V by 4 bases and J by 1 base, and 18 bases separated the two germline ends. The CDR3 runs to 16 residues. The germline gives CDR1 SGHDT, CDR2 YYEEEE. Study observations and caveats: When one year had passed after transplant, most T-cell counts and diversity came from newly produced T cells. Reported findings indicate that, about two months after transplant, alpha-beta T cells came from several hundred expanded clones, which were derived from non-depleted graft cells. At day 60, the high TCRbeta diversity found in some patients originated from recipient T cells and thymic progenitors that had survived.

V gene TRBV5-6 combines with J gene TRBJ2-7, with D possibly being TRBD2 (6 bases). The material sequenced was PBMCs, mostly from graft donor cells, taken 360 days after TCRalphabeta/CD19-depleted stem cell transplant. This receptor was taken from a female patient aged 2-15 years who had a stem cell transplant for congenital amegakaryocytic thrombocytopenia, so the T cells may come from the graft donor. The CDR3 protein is CASSTWPGLNSYEQYF. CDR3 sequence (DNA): TGTGCCAGCAGCACCTGGCCGGGACTGAATTCCTACGAGCAGTACTTC. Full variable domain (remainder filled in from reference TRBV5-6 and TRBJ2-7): DAGVTQSPTHLIKTRGQQVTLRCSPKSGHDTVSWYQQALGQGPQFIFQYYEEEERQRGNFPDRFSGHQFPNYSSELNVNALLLGDSALYLCASSTWPGLNSYEQYFGPGTRLTVT.